The rows below give T cell receptor beta chains drawn from one sample of a study of blood T cell repertoires in COVID-19. Clones were sequenced by immunoSEQ multiplex PCR, and TCRdb holds only the in-frame ones, with some missing. The sample records about 270,000 clones, about nine tenths being singletons. The sequenced material came from PBMCs or T cells enriched from blood (not recorded which). Receptors were obtained from a woman aged 30 to 39 with acute COVID-19. Both conserved end residues are part of each CDR3. The order of the fields is D gene, J gene, clone size, V gene, CDR3 DNA, CDR3 protein. D genes are given only for firm matches. Part of the rows lack a size; the others show once, few, many or a class for expanded clones.

NA	TRBJ1-5	NA	TRBV18	TGTGCCAGCTCCCTCAATACGGACTCTGATTATAGCAATCAGCCCCAGCATTTT	CASSLNTDSDYSNQPQHF
TRBD1	TRBJ2-1	few	TRBV11-2	TGTGCCAGCAGCTTAGCCGGGACAGGGGGCTACAATGAGCAGTTCTTC	CASSLAGTGGYNEQFF
TRBD1	TRBJ1-1	NA	TRBV19	TGTGCCAGTAGTACTAGGACAGGGGGCGAGGGAGCTTTCTTT	CASSTRTGGEGAFF
NA	TRBJ1-2	NA	TRBV28	TGTGCCAGCAATATAGACAGTCCGGTTGACTATGGCTACACCTTC	CASNIDSPVDYGYTF
NA	TRBJ2-7	NA	TRBV15	TGTGCCACCAGCAGAGATCTAGGAGACTCCTACGAGCAGTACTTC	CATSRDLGDSYEQYF
TRBD1	TRBJ1-1	once	TRBV9	TGTGCCAGCAGGGAACAGGGGGCGAACACTGAAGCTTTCTTT	CASREQGANTEAFF
NA	TRBJ2-7	NA	TRBV19	TGTGCCAGTAGTACAAGACAGGGCGGGATTTACGAGCAGTACTTC	CASSTRQGGIYEQYF
NA	TRBJ1-2	NA	TRBV3-1/TRBV3-2	TGTGCCAGCAGGACTGACGGAGCTAACTATGGCTACACCTTC	CASRTDGANYGYTF
NA	TRBJ1-4	NA	TRBV30	TGTGCCTGGACTCGGAGGATCAATGAAAAACTGTTTTTT	CAWTRRINEKLFF
TRBD1	TRBJ1-2	NA	TRBV5-4	TGTGCCAGCAGATTAGACTCCCTGACAGGGTCGGGTGGCTACACCTTC	CASRLDSLTGSGGYTF